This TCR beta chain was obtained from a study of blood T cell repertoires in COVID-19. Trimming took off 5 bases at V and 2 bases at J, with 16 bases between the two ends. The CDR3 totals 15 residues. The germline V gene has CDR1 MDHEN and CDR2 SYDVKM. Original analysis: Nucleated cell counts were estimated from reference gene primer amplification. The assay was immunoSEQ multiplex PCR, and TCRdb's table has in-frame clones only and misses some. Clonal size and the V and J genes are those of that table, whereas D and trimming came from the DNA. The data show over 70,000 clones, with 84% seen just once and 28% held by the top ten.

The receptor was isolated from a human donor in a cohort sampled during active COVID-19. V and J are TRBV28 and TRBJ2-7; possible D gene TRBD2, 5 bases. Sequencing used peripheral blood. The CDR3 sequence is CASSKNGMVPYEQYF. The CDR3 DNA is TGTGCCAGCAGTAAGAACGGGATGGTCCCCTACGAGCAGTACTTC.